The T cell receptor (beta chain) under discussion was sequenced for a study of cytomegalovirus exposure and HLA in healthy donors. Whole-study findings and limits: No immune exposure information besides CMV serostatus was available.

As to this clone: Its specificity is not known.

PCR amplification relied on 60 Vbeta primers (plus 13 Jbeta primers). Clones were sequenced by immunoSEQ multiplex PCR, and TCRdb holds only the in-frame ones, with some missing. The top ten hold around 1% of the sample, which has 150,000 or so clones, about 75% seen once. The clonotype comes from a woman in her forties or fifties in good health and CMV-seropositive. Sequencing was performed on PBMCs.

The CDR3 is CSVVPGTGLGEQFF. CDR3 DNA: TGCAGCGTTGTTCCCGGGACAGGGTTAGGGGAGCAGTTCTTC. This rearrangement joins TRBV29-1 to TRBJ2-1; 9 bases are shared with TRBD1. After removal of 4 bases from V and 10 bases from J, the junction contained 11 bases not matched to a gene. Germline V gene lookup returns CDR1 SQVTM and CDR2 ANQGSEA. This CDR3 spans 14 amino acids.